This T cell receptor (beta chain) was identified in a study of T cells in placental villitis. Concerning the study at large: Two control placentae came from preterm deliveries but showed no significant pathology on examination. The study tested an allograft-versus-infection hypothesis by comparing placental TCR-beta repertoires in villitis of unknown etiology, unaffected controls matched for gestational age, and infectious villitis. Results the study describes overall, beyond this receptor: Because the paraffin blocks included small amounts of decidua, some of the captured T cells, particularly in controls, may have been decidual rather than villous infiltrates. Higher clonality was observed in villitis of unknown etiology placentae than in controls (median around 0.06 versus 0.006, p=0.0025), a finding indicative of clonal expansion. CMV-specific clone frequencies were higher in infectious CMV cases than in villitis of unknown etiology (about 0.0099 vs 0.00097), and the villitis of unknown etiology frequencies did not differ from those of controls. With bulk tissue sequencing, helper, regulatory or cytotoxic T cells could not be distinguished, nor could maternal versus fetal T cells, and gamma-delta receptors were excluded.

Some eleven control placentae without villitis were matched to the villitis of unknown etiology cases on the basis of gestational age at delivery. After delivery, the placentae were collected and evaluated both grossly and histologically, and only then was archival tissue selected. Five 10-micron scrolls were cut from each FFPE block, and DNA was isolated using the AllPrep DNA/RNA FFPE Tissue kit. DNA concentration and purity were checked by NanoDrop, and RNA quality was assessed on a Bioanalyzer. From its cysteine to its phenylalanine, the CDR3 spans 14 amino acids. Only the CDR3 region is kept as DNA, spanning 42 bases read in frame from base 1. The V end gives up 5 bases and the J end 2 bases, leaving 5 bases in the junction not matched to a gene. The germline V gene (reference sequence) supplies CDR1 LNHNV and CDR2 YYDKDF. Amplification of TCR-beta CDR3 regions from genomic DNA was performed with the immunoSEQ v4 bias-controlled multiplex PCR assay, which was run blinded to group allocation. Reference gene primers were added alongside TCR-beta primers to estimate nucleated cell and T cell quantities per sample. Sequencing of the libraries was performed on an Illumina MiSeq with a 100-cycle paired-end protocol. Turning to the authors' computational methods: Diversity and richness were calculated in immunoSEQ Analyzer software; richness by iChao1, clonality based on Pielou evenness and Shannon diversity (0-1, higher means less diverse). CDR3 amino acid sequences together with their V/J genes were searched in VDJdb for CMV, EBV and influenza A specificities using confidence 3 and substitution 2. TCR-beta amino acid clonotype overlap between villitis of unknown etiology, infectious villitis and control repertoires was assessed with the Morisita-Horn index. Here the immuneACCESS table is served through TCRdb, limited to in-frame sequences with V and J called. Missing clones are a known gap in these copies; in checked studies unresolved V genes cover under half, and the rest lacks a known reason. Clonal size and the V and J genes are those of that table, whereas D and trimming came from the DNA. Recorded for this sample are more than 200 clones; approximately 96% of them occurred a single time. The leading ten clones occupy about 7.5% of the sample.

With respect to this clone: Its target antigen remains unknown. Base qualities are not recorded, but no much larger clone differs from it by a single base.

Recombination connected TRBV15 to TRBJ2-5, with TRBD1 identical over 7 junction bases. The TCR sequence derives from a human donor in good health; the placental T cells may come from both mother and fetus. Sequenced sample: placental tissue containing maternal and fetal cells. The CDR3 reads CATSDGTAQETQYF. The sequence in DNA is TGTGCCACCAGCGACGGGACAGCGCAAGAGACCCAGTACTTC.